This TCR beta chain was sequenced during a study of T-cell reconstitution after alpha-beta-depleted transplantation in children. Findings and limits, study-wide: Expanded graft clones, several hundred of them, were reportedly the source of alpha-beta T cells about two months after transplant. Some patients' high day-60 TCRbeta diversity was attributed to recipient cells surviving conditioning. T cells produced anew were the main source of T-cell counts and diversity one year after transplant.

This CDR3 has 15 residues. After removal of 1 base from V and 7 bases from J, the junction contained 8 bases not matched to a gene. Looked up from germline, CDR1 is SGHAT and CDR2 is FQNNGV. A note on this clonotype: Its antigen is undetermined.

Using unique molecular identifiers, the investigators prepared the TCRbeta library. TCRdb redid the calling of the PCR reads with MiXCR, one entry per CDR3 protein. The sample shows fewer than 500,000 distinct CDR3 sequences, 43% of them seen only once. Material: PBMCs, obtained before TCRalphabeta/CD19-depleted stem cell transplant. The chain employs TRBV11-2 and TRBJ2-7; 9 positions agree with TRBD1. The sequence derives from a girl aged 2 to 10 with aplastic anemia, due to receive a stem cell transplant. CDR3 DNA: TGTGCCAGCAGCTTAGCCCCACAGGGGGCGTTTGAGCAGTACTTC. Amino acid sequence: CASSLAPQGAFEQYF.